This T cell receptor beta chain was obtained from a study of regulatory T cells in long-lasting Graves disease. This clonotype was picked up a small number of times. V was pared by 8 bases and J by 3 bases, with 16 bases between. This CDR3 is built from 14 residues. Assembly of TCR beta libraries relied on iRepertoire HTBI primers together with Arm-PCR of CDR3 regions. TCRdb recomputed calls from the multiplex PCR reads with MiXCR, one row per CDR3 protein. The repertoire consists of 700,000 or so distinct CDR3 sequences, with about 32% occurring once and the leading ten covering around 42%. Specified time point: persistent/refractory GD, antithyroid drugs over 5 years with positive TRAb. RNA isolated from PBMCs was used to make the TCR library.

The V call is TRBV12-3 or TRBV12-4, the J call TRBJ1-1; no definite D call. The sequence was collected from a female donor with Graves disease. The sequencing here drew on peripheral blood mononuclear cells (PBMCs), taken when the disease was refractory, from a patient treated with antithyroid drugs. The CDR3 region is CASVGSGGYTEAFF. CDR3 sequence (DNA): TGTGCCAGCGTAGGTTCTGGCGGCTACACTGAAGCTTTCTTT.